This TCR beta chain was captured in a study of Graves' ophthalmopathy and Graves' hyperthyroidism. Germline values: CDR1 MGHDK, CDR2 SYGVNS. Germline trimming cut 1 base from V and 8 bases from J; bases unmatched to any gene: 9. CDR3 length: 15 residues. PBMCs stemmed from 10 ml of fresh peripheral blood. This clonotype was counted ten times or more. The authors amplified TCR beta CDR3 regions, and they did so from RNA transcripts for repertoire sequencing. The authors performed first-round RT-PCR with HTBI primers and then a second-round multiplex PCR. MiXCR, applied by TCRdb to the multiplex PCR reads, yields one record per CDR3 protein. This sample yields about 740,000 distinct CDR3 sequences, of which 40% are seen a single time; about 40% belongs to the top ten.

The chain combines TRBV25-1 with TRBJ1-2, with TRBD1 matching over 8 bases. The sample was peripheral blood. This receptor was identified in an adult man with Graves' ophthalmopathy. The DNA of the CDR3 is TGTGCCAGCAGTGAATTCGGCAGGGGGCTAAACGGCTACACCTTC. It specifies CASSEFGRGLNGYTF.